This is a list of T cell receptor beta chains from one sample in a study of vaccination and CD4 T cells after COVID-19. A single record per CDR3 protein comes from TCRdb applying MiXCR to the PCR reads. The sample holds roughly 20,000 distinct CDR3 sequences; approximately 48% are singletons and the top ten take 5% to 6.5%. These receptors lack a known antigen. The source material was CD4+ T cells from blood, cultured in vitro. These receptors came from a human donor who had recovered from COVID-19. The CDR3 runs from the conserved cysteine through the conserved F or W. D genes are given only for firm matches. Clone size is shown for a subset of rows, as once, few, many or a class of expanded clone.

-	TRBD1	TRBV19	TRBJ1-4	CATGQPATNEKLFF	TGTGCCACGGGACAGCCTGCAACTAATGAAAAACTGTTTTTT
-	-	TRBV5-6	TRBJ1-5	CASSLATGSQPQHF	TGTGCCAGCAGCTTGGCCACAGGGAGTCAGCCCCAGCATTTT
-	-	TRBV25-1	TRBJ1-5	CASSESTGQLLLGTQHF	TGTGCCAGCAGTGAATCCACGGGACAACTACTTCTGGGTACCCAGCATTTT
few	TRBD2	TRBV20-1	TRBJ2-2	CSASRGGRTNTGELFF	TGCAGTGCGTCCCGGGGCGGGAGGACGAACACCGGGGAGCTGTTTTTT
-	-	TRBV18	TRBJ2-1	CASSLDLRSYNEQFF	TGTGCCAGCTCACTCGACTTGCGCTCCTACAATGAGCAGTTCTTC
-	TRBD1	TRBV7-2	TRBJ1-2	CASSLGTQGAFGYTF	TGTGCCAGCAGCTTAGGCACACAGGGGGCCTTTGGCTACACCTTC
few	TRBD2	TRBV7-7	TRBJ2-5	CASSLGGSYQETQYF	TGTGCTAGCAGCCTCGGGGGGTCGTACCAAGAGACCCAGTACTTC
-	TRBD1	TRBV2	TRBJ1-3	CASRTGQGAGNTIYF	TGTGCCAGCAGAACGGGACAGGGTGCTGGAAACACCATATATTTT
-	TRBD1	TRBV2	TRBJ1-2	CASSGGQGAGGYTF	TGTGCCAGCAGTGGGGGACAGGGGGCGGGAGGCTACACCTTC
-	-	TRBV20-1	TRBJ2-1	CSAQSSYSYNEQFF	TGCAGTGCTCAATCTAGCTATTCCTACAATGAGCAGTTCTTC
few	-	TRBV20-1	TRBJ2-5	CSARGGQETQYF	TGCAGCGCTAGAGGGGGGCAGGAGACCCAGTACTTC
-	-	TRBV18	TRBJ1-2	CASSPPLGREKGNGYTF	TGTGCCAGCTCACCACCTCTCGGCAGGGAAAAGGGGAATGGCTACACCTTC
few	TRBD2	TRBV7-2	TRBJ2-3	CASSLQREATDTQYF	TGTGCCAGCAGCTTACAGCGGGAGGCCACAGATACGCAGTATTTT
-	-	TRBV6-1	TRBJ2-2	CASKGREANTGELFF	TGTGCCAGCAAGGGGCGAGAAGCGAACACCGGGGAGCTGTTTTTT
few	-	TRBV15	TRBJ2-1	CATSRDPGEERRFF	TGTGCCACCAGCAGAGACCCCGGAGAAGAGAGGCGGTTCTTC
-	-	TRBV5-1	TRBJ1-1	CASRAGRAGAPEAFF	TGCGCCAGCAGGGCGGGGAGGGCAGGGGCTCCTGAAGCTTTCTTT
medium-sized	TRBD1	TRBV7-9	TRBJ1-3	CASSLADRAGNTIYF	TGTGCCAGCAGCTTAGCGGACAGGGCTGGAAACACCATATATTTT
few	TRBD2	TRBV11-1	TRBJ2-5	CASSLGLAETQYF	TGTGCCAGCAGCCTCGGACTAGCGGAGACCCAGTACTTC
-	TRBD2	TRBV24-1	TRBJ2-1	CATSDRTSGRTYNEQFF	TGTGCCACCAGTGATAGGACTAGCGGGAGGACCTACAATGAGCAGTTCTTC
once	-	TRBV24-1	TRBJ2-1	CATSDPSGAEYNEQFF	TGTGCCACCAGTGACCCATCAGGGGCTGAGTACAATGAGCAGTTCTTC
-	TRBD1	TRBV12-3/TRBV12-4	TRBJ2-5	CASSSYSGTGEQTQYF	TGTGCCAGCAGTTCCTATTCCGGGACAGGGGAGCAGACCCAGTACTTC
few	-	TRBV15	TRBJ1-4	CATSPPKGTNEKLFF	TGTGCCACCAGCCCCCCTAAGGGAACTAATGAAAAACTGTTTTTT
-	-	TRBV12-3/TRBV12-4	TRBJ2-3	CASTFYPKRDTQYF	TGTGCCAGCACCTTTTACCCCAAGAGGGATACGCAGTATTTT
few	-	TRBV6-1	TRBJ1-3	CASSEWDGARVPIYF	TGTGCCAGCAGTGAGTGGGACGGAGCCCGGGTCCCCATATATTTT
-	TRBD2	TRBV3-1	TRBJ2-2	CASTQLAGDGELFF	TGTGCCAGCACTCAACTAGCGGGGGACGGGGAGCTGTTTTTT
once	TRBD1	TRBV11-3	TRBJ2-1	CASSRTSGTVIYNEQFF	TGTGCCAGCAGTCGAACTTCCGGGACAGTAATCTACAATGAGCAGTTCTTC
once	TRBD2	TRBV12-3/TRBV12-4	TRBJ2-3	CASSLGLAGPSTDTQYF	TGTGCCAGCAGTTTAGGCCTAGCGGGGCCTAGCACAGATACGCAGTATTTT
-	-	TRBV30	TRBJ1-2	CAYSRGGSNYGYTF	TGTGCCTATTCACGGGGAGGGAGCAACTATGGCTACACCTTC
-	TRBD1	TRBV28	TRBJ2-7	CASSPPGQGALEQYF	TGTGCCAGCAGTCCGCCGGGACAGGGGGCGTTGGAGCAGTACTTC
-	TRBD2	TRBV6-2/TRBV6-3	TRBJ2-2	CASSAGDSTGELFF	TGTGCCAGCAGTGCGGGAGATTCGACCGGGGAGCTGTTTTTT
few	-	TRBV5-1	TRBJ1-5	CASSWGYGNQPQHF	TGCGCCAGCAGCTGGGGCTATGGCAATCAGCCCCAGCATTTT
-	-	TRBV2	TRBJ2-5	CTSASPGFQETQYF	TGTACCAGCGCCTCCCCCGGGTTCCAAGAGACCCAGTACTTC
-	-	TRBV2	TRBJ2-5	CASSGRRIIGGETQYF	TGTGCCAGCAGTGGGAGGAGGATAATCGGAGGAGAGACCCAGTACTTC
few	-	TRBV11-1	TRBJ2-5	CASSSTAYQETQYF	TGTGCCAGCAGCTCGACAGCGTACCAAGAGACCCAGTACTTC
once	TRBD1	TRBV6-5	TRBJ2-7	CASSYQGTGTLFYEQYF	TGTGCCAGCAGTTACCAGGGGACAGGGACCCTCTTTTACGAGCAGTACTTC
-	TRBD2	TRBV10-1	TRBJ2-1	CASSPGGLLAGAYDNEQFF	TGCGCCAGCAGCCCCGGGGGCCTTCTAGCGGGAGCGTATGACAATGAGCAGTTCTTC
-	-	TRBV11-2	TRBJ2-7	CASSVTGYEQYF	TGTGCCAGCAGCGTCACCGGCTACGAGCAGTACTTC
-	-	TRBV12-3/TRBV12-4	TRBJ1-4	CASSLSGPEKLFF	TGTGCCAGCAGTTTATCGGGGCCCGAAAAACTGTTTTTT
-	-	TRBV30	TRBJ1-4	CAWSVRVDEKLFF	TGTGCCTGGAGTGTCAGGGTTGACGAAAAACTGTTTTTT
-	-	TRBV6-4	TRBJ1-2	CASSDDSYGYTF	TGTGCCAGCAGTGACGACAGCTATGGCTACACCTTC
-	-	TRBV4-3	TRBJ1-4	CASSQDRAREKLFF	TGCGCCAGCAGCCAAGACAGGGCGAGGGAAAAACTGTTTTTT
-	TRBD2	TRBV10-1	TRBJ2-5	CASSEGGIAGARETQYF	TGCGCCAGCAGTGAGGGGGGAATAGCGGGAGCGCGTGAGACCCAGTACTTC
-	-	TRBV7-2	TRBJ2-7	CASSLWENYEQYF	TGTGCCAGCAGCTTATGGGAAAATTACGAGCAGTACTTC
-	-	TRBV27	TRBJ2-7	CASALGVGRSSYEQYF	TGTGCCAGCGCGCTGGGGGTGGGGCGCTCCTCCTACGAGCAGTACTTC
few	TRBD1	TRBV20-1	TRBJ1-6	CSARDRGQAYSYNSPLHF	TGCAGTGCTAGAGATAGGGGGCAGGCGTACTCCTATAATTCACCCCTCCACTTT
once	-	TRBV19	TRBJ1-4	CASSSVWGDEKLFF	TGTGCCAGTAGCTCCGTGTGGGGTGATGAAAAACTGTTTTTT
-	-	TRBV6-5	TRBJ2-1	CASSYSAGDIDEQFF	TGTGCCAGCAGTTACTCGGCAGGGGATATCGATGAGCAGTTCTTC
-	-	TRBV4-2	TRBJ2-5	CASSGRGKTQYF	TGTGCCAGCAGCGGTAGGGGCAAGACCCAGTACTTC
-	-	TRBV2	TRBJ1-2	CASSVRASSGYTF	TGTGCCAGCAGCGTTCGGGCCTCCTCTGGCTACACCTTC
-	-	TRBV10-3	TRBJ1-6	CAISESTAPLHF	TGTGCCATCAGTGAGTCGACGGCACCCCTCCACTTT
-	TRBD1	TRBV6-1	TRBJ1-4	CASRLGQFNEKLFF	TGTGCCAGCAGATTGGGACAGTTTAATGAAAAACTGTTTTTT
-	-	TRBV5-4	TRBJ2-2	CASSVGDGELFF	TGTGCCAGCAGCGTTGGAGACGGGGAGCTGTTTTTT
-	-	TRBV19	TRBJ1-5	CASSPGSGQPQHF	TGTGCCAGTAGTCCAGGGTCAGGGCAGCCCCAGCATTTT
-	TRBD2	TRBV6-1	TRBJ2-1	CASKRGVVNEQFF	TGTGCCAGCAAACGGGGGGTAGTGAATGAGCAGTTCTTC
-	TRBD2	TRBV7-9	TRBJ2-1	CASSFLLRTSDEQFF	TGTGCCAGCAGCTTCCTGCTCCGAACTAGCGATGAGCAGTTCTTC
few	-	TRBV10-1	TRBJ2-1	CASSSMVGDGYNEQFF	TGCGCCAGCTCCTCGATGGTGGGAGACGGTTACAATGAGCAGTTCTTC
few	TRBD2	TRBV6-1	TRBJ2-7	CASSESLSSGRSYEQYF	TGTGCCAGCAGTGAATCCCTTTCTAGCGGTCGATCCTACGAGCAGTACTTC